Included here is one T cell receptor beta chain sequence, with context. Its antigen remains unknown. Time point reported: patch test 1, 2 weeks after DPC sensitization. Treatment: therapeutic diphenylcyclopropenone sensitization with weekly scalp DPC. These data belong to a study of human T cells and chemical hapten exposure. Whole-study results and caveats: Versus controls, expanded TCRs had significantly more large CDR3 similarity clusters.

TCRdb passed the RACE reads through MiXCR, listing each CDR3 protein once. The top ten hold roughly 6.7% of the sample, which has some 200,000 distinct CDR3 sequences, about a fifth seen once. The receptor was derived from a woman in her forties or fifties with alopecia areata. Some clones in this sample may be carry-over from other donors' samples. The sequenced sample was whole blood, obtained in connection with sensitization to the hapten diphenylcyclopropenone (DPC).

The CDR3 DNA reads TGTGCCAGCAGTGAAACGGCGGGAGGGAACAATGAGCAGTTCTTC. The encoded protein is CASSETAGGNNEQFF. The J gene is TRBJ2-1, the V gene TRBV6-1; 9 bases fit TRBD2. The V segment lost 2 bases and the J segment 5 bases; nucleotides outside the gene matches: 4. The CDR3 extends over 15 amino acids. Germline values: CDR1 MNHNS, CDR2 SASEGT.